This TCR beta chain comes out of a study of T cell responses to AZD1222 COVID-19 vaccine. TCRdb keeps only in-frame clones here, not all; method: immunoSEQ multiplex PCR. The sample records under 150,000 clones, 88% being singletons. V was cut by 7 bases and J by 4 bases, with 14 bases left in between. The germline V gene has CDR1 SGHDT and CDR2 YYEEEE. The CDR3 totals 13 residues. The V call is TRBV5-6, the J call TRBJ1-1; a possible D gene is TRBD1 (5 bases). Sequenced here: peripheral blood, sampled on day 0 of AZD1222 vaccination. This receptor was identified in an adult in good health. CDR3 amino acids: CASLLSGGTEAFF. CDR3 DNA sequence: TGTGCCAGCTTGCTAAGTGGGGGCACTGAAGCTTTCTTT.